This T cell receptor (beta chain) was sequenced for a study of T cell repertoires in cytomegalovirus infection. Study details: Evidence of both CMV infection and a matching HLA type came from public TCR beta signatures.

TCRdb reprocessed the reads with MiXCR, giving one entry per CDR3 protein. The table lists some 270,000 distinct CDR3 sequences, 20% to 25% of them singletons. Worth noting for this clonotype: Its antigen remains unknown.

Study results and caveats: HLA-C-restricted CMV-specific TCR beta clonotypes prevailed in the ex vivo response. Pooled public TCR beta family frequency picked out CMV carriers with the relevant HLA.

The specimen comprised cultured PBMCs, sampled from culture after CMV antigen stimulation. This TCR derives from a human donor in good health (CMV status not recorded). Some clones in this sample may be carry-over from other donors' samples.

The CDR3 nucleotides are TGCAGTGCCATGGGACGCGGTTCTGGACCGAAAGCTTTCTTT. It encodes CSAMGRGSGPKAFF. This chain joins TRBV20-1 and TRBJ1-1, with a tentative D call TRBD1 (5 bases). V was clipped by 6 bases and J by 9 bases, with 23 bases between them. The CDR3 is made up of 14 amino acids. Germline V gene data show CDR1 as DFQATT and CDR2 as SNEGSKA (reference sequence).